The 25 T cell receptor beta chains reported below all come from one sample, sequenced in a study of T cell responses to AZD1222 COVID-19 vaccine. Some clones are missing from TCRdb's copy, which holds only in-frame ones; the method was immunoSEQ multiplex PCR. The sample carries roughly 120,000 clones, around nine tenths recorded once. The material sequenced was peripheral blood, taken 28 days after the second AZD1222 dose. The receptors come from an adult who received the AZD1222 COVID-19 vaccine.

The genes are TRBV27 and TRBJ2-1, with 8 positions matching TRBD2. There are 15 residues in the CDR3. V lost 4 bases and J lost 10; bases outside the gene matches: 12. CDR1 MNHEY and CDR2 SMNVEV come from the germline V gene (reference sequence). CDR3 protein: CASSSRAGAGNEQFF. For the CDR3, the DNA is TGTGCCAGCAGTTCCAGAGCGGGGGCAGGCAACGAGCAGTTCTTC.

V and J are TRBV6-5 and TRBJ1-6; D uncertain. Germline assignment: CDR1 MNHEY and CDR2 SVGAGI. Between the trimmed V and J ends, which lost 0 bases and 6 bases, there was a span of 12 bases. The CDR3 totals 16 residues. CDR3 residues: CASSYSIRQLNSPLHF. The CDR3 DNA reads TGTGCCAGCAGTTACTCGATTCGGCAGCTTAATTCACCCCTCCACTTT.

This clone showed up just once. The chain carries TRBV28 and TRBJ1-4; TRBD1 is a possible D gene (6 bases). Trimming took off 8 bases at V and 4 bases at J, with 14 bases between the two ends. The CDR3 is 14 residues long. CDR1 and CDR2 (germline): MDHEN, SYDVKM. The CDR3 sequence: CASGLGQRNEKLFF. CDR3 DNA: TGTGCCAGCGGCCTCGGACAGCGTAATGAAAAACTGTTTTTT.

The V gene is TRBV9, the J gene TRBJ2-3; D is unclear. The CDR3 length is 13 residues. V dropped 0 bases and J dropped 5 bases, with 7 bases sitting between them. Germline-derived CDR1 and CDR2 are SGDLS and YYNGEE. CDR3 sequence: CASSVDSEDTQYF. The CDR3 DNA reads as TGTGCCAGCAGCGTAGACTCGGAAGATACGCAGTATTTT.

The chain uses TRBV15 and TRBJ2-7, with D maybe TRBD2 (5 bases). The V end was cut by 0 bases, the J end by 3 bases, with 12 bases between. Germline V lookup: CDR1 LNHNV, CDR2 YYDKDF (reference sequence). This CDR3 has 15 amino acids. In DNA form, the CDR3 reads TGTGCCACCAGCAGAGATCTAAGCGGATTCTACGAGCAGTACTTC. Its protein product is CATSRDLSGFYEQYF.

V usage is TRBV3-1 (or the pseudogene TRBV3-2) and J usage is TRBJ1-2; D might be TRBD1 (6 bases). There are 13 residues in the CDR3. Trimming took off 4 bases at V and 3 bases at J, with 9 bases between the two ends. Germline V gives CDR1 LGHDT, CDR2 YNNKEL (reference sequence). The chain's CDR3 is CASSLRTDYGYTF. The CDR3 nucleotides read TGTGCCAGCAGCCTGAGGACAGACTATGGCTACACCTTC.

The V call is TRBV6-2 or TRBV6-3, the J call TRBJ2-3; 8 positions match TRBD2. The CDR3 totals 15 residues. J lost 4 bases, V lost 3 bases, and 6 bases had no gene match. Germline V lookup: CDR1 MNHEY, CDR2 SVGEGT. This CDR3 is CASSYGREVPDTQYF. DNA for the CDR3: TGTGCCAGCAGTTATGGGCGGGAGGTCCCAGATACGCAGTATTTT.

The V gene is TRBV5-5, the J gene TRBJ1-1, with D perhaps TRBD1 (6 bases). Germline lookup yields CDR1 SGHKS and CDR2 YYEKEE (reference sequence). V was trimmed by 3 bases and J by 6 bases, leaving 18 bases between them. The CDR3 covers 15 residues. This CDR3 is CASSWTGTKSPEAFF. The CDR3 region has the DNA TGTGCCAGCAGCTGGACCGGGACAAAGTCACCTGAAGCTTTCTTT.

This sequence joins TRBV6-5 and TRBJ1-5; D may be TRBD1 (5 bases). CDR3 length: 14 residues. Trimming removed 5 bases at V and 3 bases at J, with 11 bases between. Germline V gene data show CDR1 as MNHEY and CDR2 as SVGAGI. CDR3 protein: CASSPGVDNQPQHF. The DNA for the CDR3 is TGTGCCAGCAGTCCGGGGGTTGACAATCAGCCCCAGCATTTT.

The chain combines TRBV5-6 with TRBJ1-1; the match to TRBD1 covers 7 bases. The junction had 9 bases not matched to a gene; V was cut back by 4 bases and J by 0 bases. The CDR3 has 16 amino acids. CDR1 is SGHDT, CDR2 YYEEEE, per germline. CDR3 region: CASSRSPGQMNTEAFF. CDR3 coding DNA: TGTGCCAGCAGCCGAAGCCCGGGACAGATGAACACTGAAGCTTTCTTT.

V gene TRBV19 combines with J gene TRBJ2-7; D gene unclear. Looked up from germline, CDR1 is LNHDA and CDR2 is SQIVND (reference sequence). CDR3 length equals 14 residues. V lost 4 bases to trimming and J lost 4 bases, with 14 bases between them. Written as DNA, the CDR3 is TGTGCCAGTAGTAAAGGCGGCACACGATACGAGCAGTACTTC. Amino acid sequence: CASSKGGTRYEQYF.

The chain combines TRBV30 with TRBJ2-3; D gene uncertain. The CDR3 contains 12 residues. Trimming left V 0 bases short and J 7 bases short, with 8 bases between. CDR1 GTSNPN and CDR2 SVGIG come from the germline V gene (reference sequence). CDR3 sequence: CAWSVSEYTQYF. CDR3 DNA: TGTGCCTGGAGTGTATCTGAATATACGCAGTATTTT.

The chain has TRBV3-1 (or the pseudogene TRBV3-2) and TRBJ1-1; D not certain. V was clipped by 4 bases and J by 7 bases, with 13 bases between them. Germline CDR1 LGHDT, CDR2 YNNKEL (reference sequence). This CDR3 spans 13 amino acids. CDR3 sequence reads: CASSPSGAFEAFF. As DNA, the CDR3 is TGTGCCAGCAGCCCGTCGGGTGCCTTTGAAGCTTTCTTT.

The V call is TRBV28, the J call TRBJ1-1, with D uncertain. V was shortened by 4 bases and J by 11 bases, with 11 bases between the two germline ends. The CDR3 is 11 amino acids. Germline values: CDR1 MDHEN, CDR2 SYDVKM. The CDR3 reads CASSWNLGAFF. CDR3 nucleotides: TGTGCCAGCAGTTGGAATTTAGGTGCTTTCTTT.

The V call is TRBV7-3, the J call TRBJ2-7; 9 positions match TRBD2. The V and J ends lost 5 bases and 1 base, in that order; junction bases with no gene match: 6. Germline CDR1 is SGHTA and CDR2 is FQGTGA. This CDR3 spans 15 amino acids. The CDR3 spells CASSPRLAESYEQYF. CDR3 DNA sequence: TGTGCCAGCAGCCCTAGACTAGCGGAGTCCTACGAGCAGTACTTC. Together with reference TRBV7-3 and TRBJ2-7, the CDR3 gives the full variable domain: GAGVSQTPSNKVTEKGKYVELRCDPISGHTALYWYRQSLGQGPEFLIYFQGTGAADDSGLPNDRFFAVRPEGSVSTLKIQRTERGDSAVYLCASSPRLAESYEQYFGPGTRLTVT.

The genes are TRBV27 and TRBJ1-6, with D possibly TRBD1 on 6 matching bases. The CDR3 totals 15 residues. CDR1 and CDR2 from the germline V gene are MNHEY and SMNVEV (reference sequence). V was trimmed by 8 bases and J by 5 bases, leaving 16 bases between them. CDR3 protein: CASHPSQGDNSPLHF. Written as DNA, the CDR3 is TGTGCCAGCCACCCCTCACAGGGAGATAATTCACCCCTCCACTTT.

The chain uses TRBV7-9 and TRBJ2-2; D might be TRBD2 (6 bases). Trimming shortened V by 7 bases and J by 3 bases, and 18 bases separated the two germline ends. From germline, CDR1 is SEHNR and CDR2 FQNEAQ (reference sequence). This CDR3 has 16 amino acids. CDR3 residues: CASNQGGHLYTGELFF. The CDR3 DNA sequence: TGTGCCAGCAACCAGGGAGGACATTTGTACACCGGGGAGCTGTTTTTT.

This clone has a handful of counts. The chain uses TRBV6-5 and TRBJ2-7; 9 positions agree with TRBD1. The CDR3 is 14 residues long. The trim removed 8 bases at V and 5 bases at J, leaving 10 bases unmatched. Germline V gives CDR1 MNHEY, CDR2 SVGAGI. The CDR3 coding sequence is TGTGCCAGCTCAAAAGGACAGGGGAGCGACGAGCAGTACTTC. Encoded protein: CASSKGQGSDEQYF.

This chain uses TRBV28 with TRBJ2-5; D unresolved. The CDR3 covers 13 residues. Trimming took off 6 bases at V and 5 bases at J, with 13 bases between the two ends. Germline assignment: CDR1 MDHEN and CDR2 SYDVKM. CDR3 loop: CASRTGLWETQYF. The CDR3, as DNA: TGTGCCAGCAGAACCGGGCTTTGGGAGACCCAGTACTTC.

This sequence joins TRBV9 and TRBJ2-2, with 9 positions matching TRBD2. Trimming removed 2 bases from V and 2 bases from J; junction bases left unmatched: 7. The CDR3 sequence is 17 residues long. CDR1 is SGDLS and CDR2 is YYNGEE in the germline V gene. CDR3: CASSVRPSGANTGELFF. DNA of the CDR3: TGTGCCAGCAGCGTCCGCCCTAGCGGGGCTAACACCGGGGAGCTGTTTTTT.

This chain links TRBV18 with TRBJ2-5; the match to TRBD2 covers 12 bases. V shed 2 bases, J shed 4 bases, and the junction held 11 bases outside the gene matches. Germline CDR1 reads KGHSH; CDR2 reads LQKENI. The CDR3 is made up of 18 amino acids. CDR3 in DNA: TGTGCCAGCTCACCATCCGCCGGGCTAGCGGGAGGGTTAGAGACCCAGTACTTC. Amino acid sequence: CASSPSAGLAGGLETQYF.

This chain connects TRBV27 to TRBJ1-5, with D possibly being TRBD1 (5 bases). Germline V gene sequence: CDR1 MNHEY, CDR2 SMNVEV (reference sequence). This CDR3 spans 15 amino acids. Trimming took off 8 bases at V and 0 bases at J, with 14 bases between the two ends. This chain's CDR3 is CASRGRWASNQPQHF. The CDR3 DNA reads as TGTGCCAGCCGGGGGAGGTGGGCTAGCAATCAGCCCCAGCATTTT.

The chain recombines TRBV11-3 with TRBJ1-1, with D uncertain. In germline, CDR1 is SGHNT, CDR2 YENEEA. V was trimmed by 1 base and J by 1 base, leaving 4 bases between them. The CDR3 totals 13 residues. The CDR3 protein is CASSLAGNTEAFF. CDR3 DNA: TGTGCCAGCAGCTTAGCGGGGAACACTGAAGCTTTCTTT.

The genes are TRBV6-1 and TRBJ1-1, with 11 nucleotides matching TRBD1. The CDR3 totals 16 residues. V lost 0 bases and J lost 10; bases outside the gene matches: 10. Germline CDR1 MNHNS, CDR2 SASEGT. The chain's CDR3 is CASSEAAGDRGERAFF. As DNA, the CDR3 is TGTGCCAGCAGTGAAGCGGCGGGGGACAGGGGGGAACGAGCTTTCTTT.

The rearrangement joins TRBV2 to TRBJ2-5, with D unclear. Per germline, CDR1 SNHLY and CDR2 FYNNEI. V shed 5 bases and J shed 5 bases, with 6 bases lying between them. The CDR3 contains 11 residues. CDR3 amino acids: CASSRRETQYF. DNA for the CDR3: TGTGCCAGCAGTCGCCGGGAGACCCAGTACTTC. Filled out from reference TRBV2 and TRBJ2-5, the complete variable domain reads EPEVTQTPSHQVTQMGQEVILRCVPISNHLYFYWYRQILGQKVEFLVSFYNNEISEKSEIFDDQFSVERPDGSNFTLKIRSTKLEDSAMYFCASSRRETQYFGPGTRLLVL.